One and the same sample provided the 20 T cell receptor beta chains below, sequenced in a study of blood T cell repertoires in COVID-19. TCRdb keeps only in-frame clones here, not all; method: immunoSEQ multiplex PCR. The table has some 30,000 clones, about nine tenths seen once. Input material: peripheral blood. The origin of the receptors is a man aged 60 to 69 with active COVID-19.

The gene calls are TRBV2 and TRBJ1-5, with D perhaps TRBD1 (5 bases). V gave up 6 bases and J gave up 3 bases, with 12 bases separating them. This CDR3 region has 14 residues. Germline V gives CDR1 SNHLY, CDR2 FYNNEI. The DNA for the CDR3 is TGTGCCAGCAGGGAGGGGAAGAACAATCAGCCCCAGCATTTT. Residues: CASREGKNNQPQHF.

V usage is TRBV28 and J usage is TRBJ1-4, with D tentatively TRBD1 (5 bases). V shed 4 bases and J shed 5 bases, with 14 bases lying between them. The CDR3 totals 15 residues. Germline-derived CDR1 and CDR2 are MDHEN and SYDVKM. This chain's CDR3 is CASSSLGGLNEKLFF. The CDR3 nucleotides are TGTGCCAGCAGTTCTCTCGGGGGATTAAATGAAAAACTGTTTTTT.

The chain couples TRBV10-2 to TRBJ1-1; D uncertain. The CDR3 has 14 amino acids. V was shortened by 8 bases and J by 1 base, with 14 bases between the two germline ends. Germline V CDR1 and CDR2: WSHSY, SAAADI. The CDR3 reads CASWIGRQNTEAFF. CDR3 DNA: TGCGCCAGCTGGATAGGGAGACAGAACACTGAAGCTTTCTTT.

This clone was counted a few times. V gene TRBV6-5 combines with J gene TRBJ1-1; 11 bases align to TRBD1. From germline, CDR1 is MNHEY and CDR2 SVGAGI. V lost 2 bases, J lost 5 bases, and 7 bases stayed unmatched. The length of the CDR3 is 16 residues. The CDR3 bases are TGTGCCAGCAGTTACGACAGGACAGGGGGCTTAACTGAAGCTTTCTTT. As protein: CASSYDRTGGLTEAFF.

J is TRBJ2-5 and V is TRBV7-9; 9 bases match TRBD2. The length of the CDR3 is 14 residues. Per germline, CDR1 SEHNR and CDR2 FQNEAQ (reference sequence). V lost 5 bases and J lost 0; bases outside the gene matches: 1. The CDR3 here is CASSSGGYQETQYF. In DNA form, the CDR3 reads TGTGCCAGCAGCAGCGGGGGGTACCAAGAGACCCAGTACTTC.

This chain connects TRBV7-3 to TRBJ2-5; a weak D match, TRBD1 (6 bases). The V end was cut by 1 base, the J end by 3 bases, with 12 bases between. CDR1 and CDR2 (germline): SGHTA, FQGTGA. The CDR3 is 15 amino acids. CDR3 sequence reads: CASSLIGGTEETQYF. The CDR3, as DNA: TGTGCCAGCAGCTTAATTGGGGGCACCGAAGAGACCCAGTACTTC.

The genes are TRBV3-1 (or the pseudogene TRBV3-2) and TRBJ2-5; 8 bases map to TRBD1. Germline V CDR1 and CDR2: LGHDT, YNNKEL (reference sequence). This CDR3 spans 16 amino acids. Trimming at V came to 1 base and at J to 6 bases, leaving 10 bases not matched to a gene. The CDR3 coding sequence is TGTGCCAGCAGCCAAGCCCCTTCAGGGGGCCAGAAGACCCAGTACTTC. Translated, it gives CASSQAPSGGQKTQYF.

This clone was found once. V usage is TRBV24-1 and J usage is TRBJ1-5; 10 positions match TRBD1. The V and J ends lost 10 bases and 0 bases, in that order; junction bases with no gene match: 11. The CDR3 sequence is 17 residues long. Germline V gene sequence: CDR1 KGHDR, CDR2 SFDVKD. The CDR3 coding sequence is TGTGCCACTCCTGGGACAGGGGCGATCAATAGCAATCAGCCCCAGCATTTT. Its protein product is CATPGTGAINSNQPQHF.

The chain is built from TRBV4-1 and TRBJ2-1; maybe TRBD1 (6 bases). The V end lost 1 base, the J end lost 6 bases, and 16 bases lay between the germline ends. CDR3 length equals 16 residues. CDR1 and CDR2 from the germline V gene are MGHRA and YSYEKL. For the CDR3, the DNA is TGCGCCAGCAGCCAAGGCAGAATAGGGGGTTCCAATGAGCAGTTCTTC. Its protein is CASSQGRIGGSNEQFF.

The CDR3 DNA sequence: TGTGCCAGCAGTTTGATGCCCCGGGACAGGTCCCTCTTTGCAACTAATGAAAAACTGTTTTTT. Translation: CASSLMPRDRSLFATNEKLFF. This chain links TRBV27 with TRBJ1-4; TRBD1 aligns across 8 bases. The CDR3 spans 21 residues. Germline CDR1 reads MNHEY; CDR2 reads SMNVEV (reference sequence). Germline trimming cut 3 bases from V and 0 bases from J; bases unmatched to any gene: 18.

V and J are TRBV3-1 (or the pseudogene TRBV3-2) and TRBJ2-7; D ambiguous. The CDR3 loop spans 12 amino acids. Germline V gene lookup returns CDR1 LGHDT and CDR2 YNNKEL (reference sequence). V lost 5 bases to trimming and J lost 2 bases, with 7 bases between them. CDR3 protein: CASSYSTYEQYF. CDR3 bases: TGTGCCAGCAGCTACAGCACCTACGAGCAGTACTTC.

This chain uses TRBV6-2 or TRBV6-3 with TRBJ2-3; 15 nucleotides line up with TRBD2. The CDR3 spans 18 residues. The J segment lost 6 bases and the V segment lost 2 bases, leaving 9 bases of the junction unmatched. From germline, CDR1 is MNHEY and CDR2 SVGEGT. CDR3 in amino acids: CASSYGRTSGGAEDTQYF. CDR3 bases: TGTGCCAGCAGTTACGGAAGGACTAGCGGGGGGGCCGAGGATACGCAGTATTTT.

The chain combines TRBV5-8 with TRBJ2-7; 11 bases fit TRBD1. V gave up 4 bases and J gave up 4 bases; unmatched junction bases: 7. This CDR3 comprises 15 residues. Germline values: CDR1 SGHTS, CDR2 YDEGEE. The CDR3 protein is CASSMDRGPGYEQYF. The CDR3 DNA follows: TGTGCCAGCAGCATGGACAGGGGGCCGGGGTACGAGCAGTACTTC.

The V and J genes are TRBV24-1 and TRBJ2-3; a possible D gene is TRBD2 (6 bases). The CDR3 runs 15 residues. Between the trimmed V and J ends, which lost 4 bases and 1 base, there was a span of 11 bases. CDR1 KGHDR and CDR2 SFDVKD come from the germline V gene. CDR3 in DNA: TGTGCCACCAGTGAAGGAGGGGTGGGCACAGATACGCAGTATTTT. It translates to CATSEGGVGTDTQYF.

A single count supports this clone. V and J are TRBV19 and TRBJ2-1, with 7 bases lining up with TRBD1. Germline CDR1 is LNHDA and CDR2 is SQIVND (reference sequence). After removal of 4 bases from V and 9 bases from J, the junction contained 6 bases not matched to a gene. There are 13 residues in the CDR3. Written as DNA, the CDR3 is TGTGCCAGTAGTAGGGGACAGAGGATTGAGCAGTTCTTC. It encodes CASSRGQRIEQFF.

The chain is built from TRBV29-1 and TRBJ2-3; possible D gene TRBD1, 5 bases. Germline CDR1 is SQVTM and CDR2 is ANQGSEA. V lost 4 bases to trimming and J lost 1 base, with 12 bases between them. The CDR3 sequence is 14 residues long. The CDR3 nucleotides read TGCAGCGTTGGGCAGGGATCCCGCACAGATACGCAGTATTTT. Encoded protein: CSVGQGSRTDTQYF.

The chain recombines TRBV9 with TRBJ1-6, with TRBD1 identical over 7 bases. The CDR3 sequence is 17 residues long. CDR1 SGDLS and CDR2 YYNGEE come from the germline V gene. J was trimmed by 0 bases and V by 0 bases; bases with no gene match: 3. The CDR3 loop reads CASSVGTGSSYNSPLHF. The CDR3 DNA reads as TGTGCCAGCAGCGTAGGGACAGGAAGCTCCTATAATTCACCCCTCCACTTT.

The V and J genes are TRBV18 and TRBJ1-2, with 10 positions matching TRBD1. Losses at the gene ends were 4 bases for V and 6 bases for J; bases not matched to a gene: 5. CDR1 and CDR2 from the germline V gene are KGHSH and LQKENI. CDR3 length: 14 residues. In nucleotides, the CDR3 is TGTGCCAGCTCACATACCGGACAGGGGGATGGCTACACCTTC. Translated: CASSHTGQGDGYTF.

This sequence joins TRBV9 and TRBJ2-7; 14 bases align to TRBD2. The CDR3 has 16 residues. Germline CDR1 is SGDLS and CDR2 is YYNGEE. V shed 2 bases and J 3 bases; nucleotides not matched to a gene: 4. The CDR3 loop reads CASSVGLAGELYEQYF. CDR3 nucleotide sequence: TGTGCCAGCAGCGTGGGACTAGCGGGGGAGCTCTACGAGCAGTACTTC.

This clone has only one observation. The chain couples TRBV3-1 (or the pseudogene TRBV3-2) to TRBJ1-1, with D unresolved. The length of the CDR3 is 14 residues. Germline V CDR1 and CDR2: LGHDT, YNNKEL (reference sequence). Trimming left V 3 bases short and J 0 bases short, with 8 bases between. The CDR3 region has the DNA TGTGCCAGCAGCCAGAGAGTCATGAACACTGAAGCTTTCTTT. It encodes CASSQRVMNTEAFF.